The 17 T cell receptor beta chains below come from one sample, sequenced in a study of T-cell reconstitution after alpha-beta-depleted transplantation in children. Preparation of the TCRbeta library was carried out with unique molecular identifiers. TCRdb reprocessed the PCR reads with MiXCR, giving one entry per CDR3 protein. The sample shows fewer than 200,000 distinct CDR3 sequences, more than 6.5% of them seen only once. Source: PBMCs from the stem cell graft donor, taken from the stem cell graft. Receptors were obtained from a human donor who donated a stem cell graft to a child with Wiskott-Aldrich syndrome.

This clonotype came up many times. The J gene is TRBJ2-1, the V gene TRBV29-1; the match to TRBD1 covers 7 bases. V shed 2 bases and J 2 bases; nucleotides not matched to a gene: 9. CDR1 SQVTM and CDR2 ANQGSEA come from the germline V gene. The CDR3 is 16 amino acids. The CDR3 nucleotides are TGCAGCGTTGAAAGCCCCGACAGGGTCGCCTACAATGAGCAGTTCTTC. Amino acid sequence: CSVESPDRVAYNEQFF.

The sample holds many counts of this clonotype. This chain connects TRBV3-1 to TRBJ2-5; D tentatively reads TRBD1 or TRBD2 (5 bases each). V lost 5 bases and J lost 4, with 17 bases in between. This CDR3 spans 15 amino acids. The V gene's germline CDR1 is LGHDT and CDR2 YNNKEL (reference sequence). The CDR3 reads CASSGSGLGRETQYF. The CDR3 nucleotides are TGTGCCAGCAGCGGGTCGGGGCTAGGAAGAGAGACCCAGTACTTC.

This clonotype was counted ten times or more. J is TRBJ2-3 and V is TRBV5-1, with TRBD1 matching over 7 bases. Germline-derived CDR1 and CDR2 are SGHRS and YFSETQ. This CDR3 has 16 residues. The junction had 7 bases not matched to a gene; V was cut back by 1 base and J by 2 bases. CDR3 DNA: TGCGCCAGCAGCTTGCCGGACAGGCGGTCCACAGATACGCAGTATTTT. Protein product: CASSLPDRRSTDTQYF.

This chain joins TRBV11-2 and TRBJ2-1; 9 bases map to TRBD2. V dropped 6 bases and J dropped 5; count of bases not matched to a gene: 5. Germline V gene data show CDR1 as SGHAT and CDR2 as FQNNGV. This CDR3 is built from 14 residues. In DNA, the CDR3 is TGTGCCAGCAGTGGACTAGCGAAAAACAATGAGCAGTTCTTC. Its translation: CASSGLAKNNEQFF.

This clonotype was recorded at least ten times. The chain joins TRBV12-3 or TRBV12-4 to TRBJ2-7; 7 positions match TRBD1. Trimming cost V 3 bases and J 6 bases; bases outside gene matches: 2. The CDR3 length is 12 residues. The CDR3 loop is CASSFAGGEQYF. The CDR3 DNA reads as TGTGCCAGCAGTTTTGCAGGGGGCGAGCAGTACTTC.

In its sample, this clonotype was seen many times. This CDR3 is CASSQVFPGGTGELFF. The CDR3 coding sequence is TGCGCCAGCAGCCAAGTTTTTCCAGGGGGCACCGGGGAGCTGTTTTTT. The J gene is TRBJ2-2, the V gene TRBV4-3; 7 bases map to TRBD1. The junction had 6 bases not matched to a gene; V was cut back by 1 base and J by 4 bases. CDR1 is LGHNA and CDR2 is YSLEER in the germline V gene. CDR3 size: 16 residues.

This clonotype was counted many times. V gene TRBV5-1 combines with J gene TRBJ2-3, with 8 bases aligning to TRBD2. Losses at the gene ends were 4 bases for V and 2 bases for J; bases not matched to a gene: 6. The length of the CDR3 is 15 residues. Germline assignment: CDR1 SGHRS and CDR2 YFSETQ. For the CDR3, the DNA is TGCGCCAGCAGCCCATGGACTAGCTCCACAGATACGCAGTATTTT. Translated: CASSPWTSSTDTQYF.

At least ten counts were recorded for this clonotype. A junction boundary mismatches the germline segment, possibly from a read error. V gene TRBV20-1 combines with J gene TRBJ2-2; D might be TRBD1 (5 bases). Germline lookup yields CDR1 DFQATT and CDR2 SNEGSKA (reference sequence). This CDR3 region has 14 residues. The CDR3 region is CSARGRENTGELFF. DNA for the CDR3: TGCAGTGCAAGAGGCAGGGAGAACACCGGGGAGCTGTTTTTT.

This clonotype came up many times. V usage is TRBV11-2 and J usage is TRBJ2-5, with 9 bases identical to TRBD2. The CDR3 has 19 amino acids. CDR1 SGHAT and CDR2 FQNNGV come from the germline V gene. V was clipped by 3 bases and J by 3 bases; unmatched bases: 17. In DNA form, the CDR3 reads TGTGCCAGCAGCTTCCCGATAGGGTTAGCGGGGGTTACTAAAGAGACCCAGTACTTC. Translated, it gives CASSFPIGLAGVTKETQYF. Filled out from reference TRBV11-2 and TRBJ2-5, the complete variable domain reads EAGVAQSPRYKIIEKRQSVAFWCNPISGHATLYWYQQILGQGPKLLIQFQNNGVVDDSQLPKDRFSAERLKGVDSTLKIQPAKLEDSAVYLCASSFPIGLAGVTKETQYFGPGTRLLVL.

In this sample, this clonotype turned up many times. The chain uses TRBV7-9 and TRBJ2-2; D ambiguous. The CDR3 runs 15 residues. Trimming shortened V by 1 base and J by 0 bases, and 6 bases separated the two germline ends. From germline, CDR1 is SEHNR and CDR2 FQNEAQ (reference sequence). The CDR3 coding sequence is TGTGCCAGCAGCTTAGGAGCGCCGAACACCGGGGAGCTGTTTTTT. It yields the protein CASSLGAPNTGELFF.

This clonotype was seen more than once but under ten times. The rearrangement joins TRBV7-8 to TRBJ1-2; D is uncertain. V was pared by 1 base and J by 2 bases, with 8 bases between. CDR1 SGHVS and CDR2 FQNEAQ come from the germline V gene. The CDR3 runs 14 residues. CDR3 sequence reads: CASSLVRSNYGYTF. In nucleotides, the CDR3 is TGTGCCAGCAGCTTAGTTCGTTCCAACTATGGCTACACCTTC.

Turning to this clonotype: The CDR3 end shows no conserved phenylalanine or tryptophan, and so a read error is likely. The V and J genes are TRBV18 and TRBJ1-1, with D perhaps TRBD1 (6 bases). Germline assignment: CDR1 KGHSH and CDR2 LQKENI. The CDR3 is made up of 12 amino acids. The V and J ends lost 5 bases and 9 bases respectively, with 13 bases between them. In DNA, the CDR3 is TGTGCCAGCTCAGTACAGGGCAGTAAAGCTTTCTCT. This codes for CASSVQGSKAFS.

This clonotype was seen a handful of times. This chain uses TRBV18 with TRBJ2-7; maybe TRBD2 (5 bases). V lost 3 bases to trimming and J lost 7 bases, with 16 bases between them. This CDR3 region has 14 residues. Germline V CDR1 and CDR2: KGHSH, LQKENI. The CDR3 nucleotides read TGTGCCAGCTCACCGTCCCGGGGAAAAGAGGAGCAGTACTTC. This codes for CASSPSRGKEEQYF. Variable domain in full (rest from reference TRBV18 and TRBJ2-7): NAGVMQNPRHLVRRRGQEARLRCSPMKGHSHVYWYRQLPEEGLKFMVYLQKENIIDESGMPKERFSAEFPKEGPSILRIQQVVRGDSAAYFCASSPSRGKEEQYFGPGTRLTVT.

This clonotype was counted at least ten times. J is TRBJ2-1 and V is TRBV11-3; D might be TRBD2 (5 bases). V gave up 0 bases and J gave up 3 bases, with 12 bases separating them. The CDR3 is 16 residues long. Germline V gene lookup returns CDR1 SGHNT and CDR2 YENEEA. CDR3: CASSLEGSWGYNEQFF. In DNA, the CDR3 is TGTGCCAGCAGCTTAGAAGGGAGTTGGGGCTACAATGAGCAGTTCTTC.

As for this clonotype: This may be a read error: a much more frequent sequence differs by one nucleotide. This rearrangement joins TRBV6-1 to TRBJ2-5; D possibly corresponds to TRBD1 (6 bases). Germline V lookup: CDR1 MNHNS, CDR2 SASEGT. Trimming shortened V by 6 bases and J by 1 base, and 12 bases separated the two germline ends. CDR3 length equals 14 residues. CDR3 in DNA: TGTGCCAGCAGCGTTGGACAGACCCAAGAGACCCAGTACTTC. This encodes CASSVGQTQETQYF.

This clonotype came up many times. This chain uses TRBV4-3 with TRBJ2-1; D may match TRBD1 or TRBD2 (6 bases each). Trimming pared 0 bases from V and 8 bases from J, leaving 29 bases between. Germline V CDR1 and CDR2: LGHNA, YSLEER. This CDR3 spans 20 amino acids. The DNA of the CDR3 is TGCGCCAGCAGCCAAGATTGGGCAGCGGCAGGGGACTCCTGGTACGATGAGCAGTTCTTC. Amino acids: CASSQDWAAAGDSWYDEQFF.

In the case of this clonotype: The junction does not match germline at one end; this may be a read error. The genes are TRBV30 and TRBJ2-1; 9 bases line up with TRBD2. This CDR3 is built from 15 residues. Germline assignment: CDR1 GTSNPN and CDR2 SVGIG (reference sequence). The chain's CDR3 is CAWSVASGIYDEQFF. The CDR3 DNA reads TGTGCCTGGAGTGTAGCTAGCGGGATCTACGATGAGCAGTTCTTC.